These 4 T cell receptor beta chains were sequenced from one sample in a study of blood T cell repertoires in COVID-19. TCRdb keeps only in-frame clones here, not all; method: immunoSEQ multiplex PCR. The data contain about 99,000 clones, around 88% of them singletons. The sample consisted of peripheral blood. All receptors come from a man between 45 and 60 years old with COVID-19, enrolled during active disease.

V usage is TRBV30 and J usage is TRBJ1-2; D is ambiguous. Deletions cut 0 bases from V and 6 bases from J, with 8 bases between. CDR1 is GTSNPN, CDR2 SVGIG, per germline (reference sequence). The CDR3 consists of 12 residues. As DNA, the CDR3 is TGTGCCTGGAGTGTATCCCGGGATGGCTACACCTTC. Translation: CAWSVSRDGYTF.

This CDR3 is CASSPGGSLPTEAFF. In nucleotides, the CDR3 is TGTGCCAGCAGCCCAGGGGGGTCGTTGCCCACTGAAGCTTTCTTT. The chain links TRBV3-1 (or the pseudogene TRBV3-2) to TRBJ1-1, with 7 positions matching TRBD1. The ends lost 4 bases at V and 4 bases at J; junction bases unmatched: 9. The CDR3 contains 15 residues. In germline, CDR1 is LGHDT, CDR2 YNNKEL (reference sequence).

The V call is TRBV30, the J call TRBJ1-4, with 7 bases lining up with TRBD1. The V segment lost 0 bases and the J segment 0 bases; nucleotides outside the gene matches: 4. Germline V gene lookup returns CDR1 GTSNPN and CDR2 SVGIG (reference sequence). The CDR3 sequence is 16 residues long. The CDR3 loop reads CAWSVGDRTTNEKLFF. CDR3 sequence (DNA): TGTGCCTGGAGTGTAGGGGACAGAACAACTAATGAAAAACTGTTTTTT. Drawing the rest from reference TRBV30 and TRBJ1-4, the complete variable domain is SQTIHQWPATLVQPVGSPLSLECTVEGTSNPNLYWYRQAAGRGLQLLFYSVGIGQISSEVPQNLSASRPQDRQFILSSKKLLLSDSGFYLCAWSVGDRTTNEKLFFGSGTQLSVL.

This chain links TRBV5-8 with TRBJ2-2; 9 nucleotides line up with TRBD1. The CDR3 length is 13 residues. From germline, CDR1 is SGHTS and CDR2 YDEGEE. After removal of 5 bases from V and 8 bases from J, the junction contained 4 bases not matched to a gene. Here the CDR3 reads CASSRDRVGELFF. The DNA for the CDR3 is TGTGCCAGCAGTCGGGACAGGGTAGGGGAGCTGTTTTTT.